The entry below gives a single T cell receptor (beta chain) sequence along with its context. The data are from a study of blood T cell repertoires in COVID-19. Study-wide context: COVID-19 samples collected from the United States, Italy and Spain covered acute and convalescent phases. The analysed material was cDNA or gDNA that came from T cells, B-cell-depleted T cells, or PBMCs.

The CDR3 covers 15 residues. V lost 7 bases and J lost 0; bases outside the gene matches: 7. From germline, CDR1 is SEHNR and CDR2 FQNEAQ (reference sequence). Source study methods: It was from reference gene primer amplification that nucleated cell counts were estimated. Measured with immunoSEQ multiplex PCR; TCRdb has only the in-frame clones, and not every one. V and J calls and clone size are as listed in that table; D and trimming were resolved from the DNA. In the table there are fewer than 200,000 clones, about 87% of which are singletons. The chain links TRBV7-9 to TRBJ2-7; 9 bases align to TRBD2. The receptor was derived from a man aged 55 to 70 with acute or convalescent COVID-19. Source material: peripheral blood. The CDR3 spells CASNRAGGSSYEQYF. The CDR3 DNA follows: TGTGCCAGCAACCGAGCGGGGGGCAGCTCCTACGAGCAGTACTTC.